This entry features one T cell receptor beta chain sequence. Its antigen is not identified. A multiplex PCR was run with 60 Vbeta primers and 13 Jbeta primers. TCRdb keeps only in-frame clones here, not all; method: immunoSEQ multiplex PCR. Of 110,000 or so clones in the sample, roughly 80% were seen once. V shed 2 bases and J shed 1 base, with 5 bases lying between them. The CDR3 sequence is 13 residues long. Germline CDR1 and CDR2: SGHTA and FQGTGA. This entry is derived from a study of cytomegalovirus exposure and HLA in healthy donors. Regarding the study as a whole: On later analysis, the bulk of CMV-associated TCR beta chains appeared to be HLA-restricted. The presence/absence work took it that sequencing depth was about the same across donors. In a later analysis, at a false discovery rate of 0.05, about 17,000 TCR beta sequences matched HLA alleles. Some highly shared sequence variants likely arose as a pipeline artifact.

This TCR was recovered from a man in his fifties in good health and CMV-seropositive. Material for sequencing was PBMCs. The chain employs TRBV7-3 and TRBJ1-1; D gene uncertain. CDR3 nucleotide sequence: TGTGCCAGCAGCTTAGAACAGAACACTGAAGCTTTCTTT. It codes for CASSLEQNTEAFF.